This T cell receptor beta chain is from a study of blood T cell repertoires in COVID-19. Self-reported history from a screening survey and questionnaire set each donor's cohort. Clones were read by immunoSEQ multiplex PCR, and TCRdb kept only the in-frame ones, dropping some. The sample carries more than 400,000 clones, roughly 90% recorded once. The germline V gene has CDR1 SGHRS and CDR2 YFSETQ. Unmatched junction bases numbered 9, after V lost 4 bases and J lost 6 bases. This CDR3 is 14 amino acids long. The TCR originated in a woman under 30 who had recovered from COVID-19. The J gene is TRBJ2-7, the V gene TRBV5-1; the match to TRBD1 covers 8 bases. Sequenced material: PBMCs or T cells enriched from blood (not recorded which). CDR3 DNA: TGCGCCAGCAGCGCTGACAGGGGAGAGGGCGAGCAGTACTTC. Amino acid sequence: CASSADRGEGEQYF. Supplemented by reference TRBV5-1 and TRBJ2-7, the full variable domain reads KAGVTQTPRYLIKTRGQQVTLSCSPISGHRSVSWYQQTPGQGLQFLFEYFSETQRNKGNFPGRFSGRQFSNSRSEMNVSTLELGDSALYLCASSADRGEGEQYFGPGTRLTVT.